The entry that follows covers one TCR beta chain sequence. The antigen remains unidentified. This record belongs to a study of metastatic and nonmetastatic thyroid tumors. Study in general: Malignant and benign thyroid patients had repertoires compared in peripheral blood and tumor or nodule tissue. Regarding the study as a whole: Patients with malignant thyroid tumors reportedly had significantly higher TCR beta diversity than those with benign nodules, in blood and tumor.

The germline V gene has CDR1 SGDLS and CDR2 YYNGEE. This CDR3 spans 14 amino acids. V dropped 4 bases and J dropped 2 bases, with 11 bases sitting between them. With MiXCR, TCRdb called clones anew from the PCR reads. The sample shows 19,000 or so clones, 28% of them seen only once. All patients were untreated before thyroid surgery. The receptor's source is a female donor with papillary thyroid cancer or a benign thyroid nodule (not recorded which). Some clones in this sample may be carry-over from other donors' samples. Sequenced input: tumor tissue. The rearrangement uses TRBV9 and TRBJ2-3; D gene unclear. The CDR3 nucleotides are TGTGCCAGCAGCCCGCGGCCCGTCACAGATACGCAGTATTTT. Protein product: CASSPRPVTDTQYF.